These T cell receptor beta chains were read from a single sample in a study of read filtering for tumor transcriptome and immune sequencing. TCRdb reprocessed the reads with MiXCR, giving one entry per CDR3 protein. The sample lists 35,000 to 55,000 distinct CDR3 sequences; 10% to 15% were seen once. The sequenced sample consisted of a population of CD138-negative cells sorted from bone marrow. The receptors here all came from a donor aged 40 or older with multiple myeloma. CDR3s include the opening cysteine and the closing phenylalanine or tryptophan. D genes are given only for firm matches. Part of the rows lack a size; the others show once, few, many or a class for expanded clones.

CDR3 protein: CASGQGGGVAEAFF
CDR3 DNA: TGTGCCAGCGGCCAAGGAGGCGGGGTGGCTGAAGCTTTCTTT
J gene: TRBJ1-1
D gene: .
V gene: TRBV3-1
clone size: few

CDR3 protein: CASSYFGLEAFF
CDR3 DNA: TGTGCCAGCAGTTACTTTGGCCTTGAAGCTTTCTTT
J gene: TRBJ1-1
D gene: .
V gene: TRBV6-2/TRBV6-3
clone size: many

CDR3 protein: CSARDEGIEQYF
CDR3 DNA: TGCAGTGCTAGAGATGAAGGTATCGAGCAGTACTTC
J gene: TRBJ2-7
D gene: .
V gene: TRBV20-1
clone size: many

CDR3 protein: CASSLAGTSRNIQYF
CDR3 DNA: TGTGCCAGCAGTTTAGCCGGGACATCCCGGAACATTCAGTACTTC
J gene: TRBJ2-4
D gene: .
V gene: TRBV12-3/TRBV12-4
clone size: .

CDR3 protein: CSVRDGNQPQHF
CDR3 DNA: TGCAGCGTTAGGGACGGGAATCAGCCCCAGCATTTT
J gene: TRBJ1-5
D gene: .
V gene: TRBV29-1
clone size: many

CDR3 protein: CASSTPSGGSYNEQFF
CDR3 DNA: TGTGCCAGCAGTACCCCCTCAGGGGGCTCCTACAATGAGCAGTTCTTC
J gene: TRBJ2-1
D gene: TRBD1
V gene: TRBV28
clone size: many

CDR3 protein: CSARGTSGRNNEQFF
CDR3 DNA: TGCAGTGCTAGAGGGACTAGCGGGAGGAATAATGAGCAGTTCTTC
J gene: TRBJ2-1
D gene: TRBD2
V gene: TRBV20-1
clone size: many

CDR3 protein: CASSVAAAGWAGELFF
CDR3 DNA: TGTGCCAGCAGCGTAGCCGCCGCAGGGTGGGCCGGGGAGCTGTTTTTT
J gene: TRBJ2-2
D gene: .
V gene: TRBV9
clone size: few

CDR3 protein: CASSLQGVLDEQFF
CDR3 DNA: TGTGCCAGCAGTTTACAGGGGGTACTGGATGAGCAGTTCTTC
J gene: TRBJ2-1
D gene: TRBD1
V gene: TRBV6-5
clone size: many

CDR3 protein: CASSLGNTGELFF
CDR3 DNA: TGTGCCAGCAGTTTAGGGAACACCGGGGAGCTGTTTTTT
J gene: TRBJ2-2
D gene: .
V gene: TRBV27
clone size: many

CDR3 protein: CSVTSGADTQYF
CDR3 DNA: TGCAGCGTGACTAGCGGCGCAGATACGCAGTATTTT
J gene: TRBJ2-3
D gene: TRBD2
V gene: TRBV29-1
clone size: many

CDR3 protein: CASAPRTQRGNEQFF
CDR3 DNA: TGTGCCAGCGCGCCGCGGACTCAAAGGGGCAATGAGCAGTTCTTC
J gene: TRBJ2-1
D gene: .
V gene: TRBV11-2
clone size: many

CDR3 protein: CSARVPAARVAIQYF
CDR3 DNA: TGCAGTGCTAGAGTTCCCGCCGCCAGGGTGGCCATTCAGTACTTC
J gene: TRBJ2-4
D gene: .
V gene: TRBV20-1
clone size: .

CDR3 protein: CASSYMAEQFF
CDR3 DNA: TGTGCCAGCAGTTACATGGCTGAGCAGTTCTTC
J gene: TRBJ2-1
D gene: .
V gene: TRBV6-5
clone size: many

CDR3 protein: CATSDLQWFPQFF
CDR3 DNA: TGTGCCACCAGTGATTTGCAATGGTTCCCGCAGTTCTTC
J gene: TRBJ2-1
D gene: .
V gene: TRBV24-1
clone size: many

CDR3 protein: CASSPGGLQETQYF
CDR3 DNA: TGTGCCAGCAGCCCAGGGGGGCTGCAAGAGACCCAGTACTTC
J gene: TRBJ2-5
D gene: .
V gene: TRBV7-2
clone size: many

CDR3 protein: CASSRRRERAFF
CDR3 DNA: TGTGCCAGCAGCCGAAGACGCGAACGGGCTTTCTTT
J gene: TRBJ1-1
D gene: .
V gene: TRBV6-5
clone size: many

CDR3 protein: CSGATPLGEQYF
CDR3 DNA: TGCAGCGGCGCCACCCCCCTGGGAGAGCAGTACTTC
J gene: TRBJ2-7
D gene: .
V gene: TRBV29-1
clone size: many

CDR3 protein: CSVGRPGETQYF
CDR3 DNA: TGCAGCGTTGGCCGTCCGGGAGAGACCCAGTACTTC
J gene: TRBJ2-5
D gene: .
V gene: TRBV29-1
clone size: many

CDR3 protein: CASSPSPSGGAQYEQFF
CDR3 DNA: TGCGCCAGCAGCCCTAGTCCTAGCGGGGGGGCACAGTATGAGCAGTTCTTC
J gene: TRBJ2-1
D gene: TRBD2
V gene: TRBV5-1
clone size: many

CDR3 protein: CAWNKGVWTEAFF
CDR3 DNA: TGTGCCTGGAACAAAGGGGTTTGGACTGAAGCTTTCTTT
J gene: TRBJ1-1
D gene: .
V gene: TRBV30
clone size: many

CDR3 protein: CSVEEGWSEKLFF
CDR3 DNA: TGCAGCGTTGAAGAGGGGTGGAGTGAAAAACTGTTTTTT
J gene: TRBJ1-4
D gene: .
V gene: TRBV29-1
clone size: many

CDR3 protein: CSAATEGLAGVVDTQYF
CDR3 DNA: TGCAGTGCGGCCACAGAAGGACTAGCGGGAGTGGTAGATACGCAGTATTTT
J gene: TRBJ2-3
D gene: TRBD2
V gene: TRBV20-1
clone size: many

CDR3 protein: CSAREGGSGTDTQYF
CDR3 DNA: TGCAGTGCTAGAGAAGGTGGGAGCGGCACAGATACGCAGTATTTT
J gene: TRBJ2-3
D gene: .
V gene: TRBV20-1
clone size: many

CDR3 protein: CASSLSGRGADTQYF
CDR3 DNA: TGCGCCAGCAGCCTTAGCGGGAGAGGGGCAGATACGCAGTATTTT
J gene: TRBJ2-3
D gene: TRBD2
V gene: TRBV4-1
clone size: many

CDR3 protein: CASSPPGGNQPQHF
CDR3 DNA: TGTGCCAGCTCACCACCTGGGGGGAATCAGCCCCAGCATTTT
J gene: TRBJ1-5
D gene: .
V gene: TRBV18
clone size: many

CDR3 protein: CASGPSGITYNEQFF
CDR3 DNA: TGTGCCAGCGGCCCAAGCGGGATCACCTACAATGAGCAGTTCTTC
J gene: TRBJ2-1
D gene: TRBD2
V gene: TRBV7-6
clone size: many

CDR3 protein: CSVEDYYNEQFF
CDR3 DNA: TGCAGCGTTGAGGACTATTACAATGAGCAGTTCTTC
J gene: TRBJ2-1
D gene: .
V gene: TRBV29-1
clone size: many

CDR3 protein: CATGMTNTGNEQFF
CDR3 DNA: TGTGCCACCGGGATGACCAACACGGGGAATGAGCAGTTCTTC
J gene: TRBJ2-1
D gene: .
V gene: TRBV24-1
clone size: many

CDR3 protein: CASSQGGFLYQPQHF
CDR3 DNA: TGCGCCAGCAGCCAAGGGGGGTTTCTTTACCAGCCCCAGCATTTT
J gene: TRBJ1-5
D gene: .
V gene: TRBV4-1
clone size: many

CDR3 protein: CASSLGLAGDTDTQYF
CDR3 DNA: TGTGCCAGCAGCTTAGGACTAGCGGGGGACACAGATACGCAGTATTTT
J gene: TRBJ2-3
D gene: TRBD2
V gene: TRBV7-9
clone size: many

CDR3 protein: CASSFYASQTITGELFF
CDR3 DNA: TGTGCCAGCAGCTTCTACGCTAGCCAAACGATCACCGGGGAGCTGTTTTTT
J gene: TRBJ2-2
D gene: .
V gene: TRBV5-6
clone size: .

CDR3 protein: CASSFASENTEAFF
CDR3 DNA: TGCGCCAGCAGCTTTGCCTCAGAGAACACTGAAGCTTTCTTT
J gene: TRBJ1-1
D gene: .
V gene: TRBV5-1
clone size: many

CDR3 protein: CASSLVRAGGVDTQYF
CDR3 DNA: TGTGCCAGCAGCTTAGTTCGCGCGGGAGGGGTAGATACGCAGTATTTT
J gene: TRBJ2-3
D gene: TRBD2
V gene: TRBV7-8
clone size: many